This is a list of T cell receptor beta chains from one sample in a study of cytomegalovirus exposure and HLA in healthy donors. This table comes from immunoSEQ multiplex PCR, and its TCRdb copy is limited to in-frame clones, with some not included. The table records fewer than 150,000 clones, roughly 70% of them present only once. Sequenced sample: PBMCs. Every receptor here comes from a woman in her forties or fifties in good health and CMV-seropositive. CDR3s include the opening cysteine and the closing phenylalanine or tryptophan. D genes are given only for firm matches. Clone size is shown for a subset of rows, as once, few, many or a class of expanded clone.

J gene | V gene | clone size | D gene | CDR3 protein | CDR3 DNA
TRBJ2-1 | TRBV12-5 | . | TRBD2 | CASGVTSGTSGSHRPYNEQFF | TGTGCTAGTGGTGTCACCAGCGGGACTAGCGGGTCTCATCGTCCCTACAATGAGCAGTTCTTC
TRBJ2-5 | TRBV7-2 | . | TRBD2 | CASSIGLAQETQYF | TGTGCCAGCAGCATTGGACTAGCGCAAGAGACCCAGTACTTC
TRBJ2-3 | TRBV5-4 | . | . | CASSEQYTQYF | TGTGCCAGCAGCGAACAATATACGCAGTATTTT
TRBJ1-5 | TRBV18 | . | . | CASSPETGFNQPQHF | TGTGCCAGCTCACCGGAAACAGGGTTCAATCAGCCCCAGCATTTT
TRBJ2-5 | TRBV6-1 | . | TRBD1 | CASILDRVKETQYF | TGTGCCAGCATTTTAGACAGGGTGAAAGAGACCCAGTACTTC
TRBJ1-6 | TRBV11-2 | . | . | CASSLAIYNSPLHF | TGTGCCAGCAGCTTAGCTATTTATAATTCACCCCTCCACTTT
TRBJ2-6 | TRBV7-9 | few | . | CASSFEADSGANVLTF | TGTGCCAGCAGCTTCGAAGCCGACTCTGGGGCCAACGTCCTGACTTTC
TRBJ1-2 | TRBV6-5 | . | . | CASTEREGYGYTF | TGTGCCAGCACCGAAAGAGAGGGTTATGGCTACACCTTC
TRBJ1-2 | TRBV4-3 | . | TRBD1 | CASSLTAGTGGPYTF | TGCGCCAGCAGCCTCACAGCCGGGACAGGGGGCCCCTACACCTTC
TRBJ1-4 | TRBV4-3 | . | . | CASSQALAEGEKLFF | TGCGCCAGCAGCCAAGCTCTGGCAGAGGGTGAAAAACTGTTTTTT
TRBJ1-1 | TRBV2 | . | . | CASSKGALNTEAFF | TGTGCCAGCAGTAAAGGAGCGTTGAACACTGAAGCTTTCTTT
TRBJ2-1 | TRBV10-2 | . | . | CASSESLREQFF | TGCGCCAGCAGTGAGTCGCTGAGGGAGCAGTTCTTC
TRBJ2-1 | TRBV29-1 | . | . | CSVEAQDWPTFRGEQFF | TGCAGCGTTGAAGCCCAAGATTGGCCCACTTTTCGGGGTGAGCAGTTCTTC
TRBJ1-1 | TRBV28 | . | TRBD1 | CASSSPTGQPAEAFF | TGTGCCAGCAGTTCACCAACGGGACAGCCGGCGGAAGCTTTCTTT
TRBJ1-1 | TRBV9 | . | TRBD1 | CASSPLNTGGAGYTEAFF | TGTGCCAGCAGTCCTCTAAATACAGGGGGCGCAGGGTACACTGAAGCTTTCTTT
TRBJ1-2 | TRBV4-3 | . | TRBD1 | CASSQEAWDRGLNPYGYTF | TGCGCCAGCAGCCAAGAGGCCTGGGACAGGGGGCTGAATCCCTATGGCTACACCTTC
TRBJ2-5 | TRBV7-2 | . | . | CASSLGPNRDQETQYF | TGTGCCAGCAGCTTAGGGCCGAACAGGGACCAAGAGACCCAGTACTTC
TRBJ2-1 | TRBV5-4 | . | . | CASSLISLDYNEQFF | TGTGCCAGCAGCTTGATCTCTCTAGATTACAATGAGCAGTTCTTC
TRBJ1-1 | TRBV7-6 | . | . | CASSQGAEAFF | TGTGCCAGCAGCCAGGGTGCTGAAGCTTTCTTT